One sample yielded the 9 T cell receptor beta chains listed below, sequenced in a study of T cells in localized non-small cell lung cancer. The method was immunoSEQ multiplex PCR; TCRdb's version includes in-frame clones alone and lacks a portion of them. The sample carries approximately 70,000 clones, about four fifths recorded once. The sequencing here drew on PBMCs, taken before any cancer treatment. The receptor source for this set is a man between 40 and 70 years old with stage II lung adenocarcinoma.

The V call is TRBV2, the J call TRBJ2-1; D not resolved. Germline CDR1 reads SNHLY; CDR2 reads FYNNEI. The V end was cut by 4 bases, the J end by 4 bases, with 11 bases between. This CDR3 has 14 amino acids. The CDR3 reads CASSAVPAYNEQFF. DNA for the CDR3: TGTGCCAGCAGTGCCGTTCCAGCGTACAATGAGCAGTTCTTC.

The chain uses TRBV7-9 and TRBJ1-2; D is uncertain. The CDR3 loop spans 15 amino acids. With 1 base removed from V and 7 bases from J, the gap between germline ends came to 16 bases. Germline CDR1 and CDR2: SEHNR and FQNEAQ (reference sequence). CDR3 sequence reads: CASSLEALAGGGYTF. In DNA, the CDR3 is TGTGCCAGCAGCTTAGAGGCGTTGGCGGGCGGTGGCTACACCTTC.

The chain has TRBV29-1 and TRBJ2-2; D unresolved. Germline V gives CDR1 SQVTM, CDR2 ANQGSEA. Between the trimmed V and J ends, which lost 6 bases and 7 bases, there was a span of 9 bases. This CDR3 comprises 11 residues. This chain's CDR3 is CSVLRDGELFF. CDR3 coding DNA: TGCAGCGTCCTTAGGGACGGGGAGCTGTTTTTT.

The rearrangement uses TRBV4-1 and TRBJ1-5; a weak D match, TRBD1 (5 bases). CDR3 length equals 16 residues. From germline, CDR1 is MGHRA and CDR2 YSYEKL. Trimming pared 0 bases from V and 4 bases from J, leaving 13 bases between. CDR3 DNA: TGCGCCAGCAGCCAAGATGGGGGGTTTGGTAATCAGCCCCAGCATTTT. This codes for CASSQDGGFGNQPQHF.

The J gene is TRBJ2-7, the V gene TRBV5-6; 7 bases match TRBD1. Germline CDR1 and CDR2: SGHDT and YYEEEE. The V gene end was trimmed by 5 bases and the J gene end by 7 bases; junction bases not matched to a gene: 3. This CDR3 region has 11 residues. The CDR3 loop is CASSRGQEQYF. CDR3 coding DNA: TGTGCCAGCAGTCGGGGACAGGAGCAGTACTTC.

A single count supports this clone. The rearrangement uses TRBV7-6 and TRBJ2-2, with TRBD2 matching over 12 bases. Unmatched junction bases numbered 1, after V lost 0 bases and J lost 5 bases. Germline lookup yields CDR1 SGHVS and CDR2 FNYEAQ. The CDR3 is 16 residues long. CDR3 sequence reads: CASSLATSGSTGELFF. The DNA for the CDR3 is TGTGCCAGCAGCTTAGCGACTAGCGGGAGTACCGGGGAGCTGTTTTTT.

This clone was detected only once. This chain connects TRBV11-3 to TRBJ2-7; possibly TRBD1 for D (5 bases). The V and J ends lost 1 base and 0 bases respectively, with 7 bases between them. Germline lookup yields CDR1 SGHNT and CDR2 YENEEA. This CDR3 has 14 amino acids. CDR3 amino acids: CASSLVDSSYEQYF. DNA of the CDR3: TGTGCCAGCAGCTTAGTCGACAGCTCCTACGAGCAGTACTTC.

The V call is TRBV10-3, the J call TRBJ2-1, with 7 bases aligning to TRBD2. The CDR3 runs 17 residues. With 7 bases clipped from V and 3 bases from J, the junction kept 15 bases outside the gene matches. Germline V gene lookup returns CDR1 ENHRY and CDR2 SYGVKD. The CDR3, as DNA: TGTGCCATCAAGGGCGGGAGAGGATCGGATATCTACAATGAGCAGTTCTTC. Its translation is CAIKGGRGSDIYNEQFF.

The chain employs TRBV5-4 and TRBJ2-1; D possibly corresponds to TRBD2 (5 bases). CDR1 is SGHNT and CDR2 is YYREEE in the germline V gene (reference sequence). V lost 4 bases and J lost 5, with 10 bases in between. This CDR3 has 13 amino acids. For the CDR3, the DNA is TGTGCCAGCAGCGGTGGGCGGGACAATGAGCAGTTCTTC. Amino acid sequence: CASSGGRDNEQFF.